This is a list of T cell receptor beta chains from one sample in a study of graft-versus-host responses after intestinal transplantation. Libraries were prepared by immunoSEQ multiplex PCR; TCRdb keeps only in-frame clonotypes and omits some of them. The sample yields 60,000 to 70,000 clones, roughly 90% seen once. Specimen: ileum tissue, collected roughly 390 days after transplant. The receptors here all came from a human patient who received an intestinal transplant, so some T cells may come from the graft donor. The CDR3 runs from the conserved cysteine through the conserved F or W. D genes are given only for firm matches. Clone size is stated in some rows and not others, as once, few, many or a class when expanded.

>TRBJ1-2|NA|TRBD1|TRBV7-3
TGTGCCAGCAGCTCGCAGACAGGGGCCGGTGGCTACACCTTC
CASSSQTGAGGYTF
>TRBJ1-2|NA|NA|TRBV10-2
TGCGCCAGCAGTGAAAGACAGAACTATGGCTACACCTTC
CASSERQNYGYTF
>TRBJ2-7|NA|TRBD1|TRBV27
TGTGCCAGCAGTTCCCGGACAGGGAGCTCCTACGGGCAGTACTTC
CASSSRTGSSYGQYF
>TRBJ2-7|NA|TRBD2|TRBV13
TGTGCCAGCAGCTTAGATAGCGGGGGGAGCTCCTACGAGCAGTACTTC
CASSLDSGGSSYEQYF
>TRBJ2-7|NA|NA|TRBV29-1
TGCAGCGTTGAATCCCGGCAGGGCCTATTCTACGAGCAGTACTTC
CSVESRQGLFYEQYF
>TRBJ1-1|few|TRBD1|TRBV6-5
TGTGCCAGCAGCCCTCGGCAGGGGGCGAACACTGAAGCTTTCTTT
CASSPRQGANTEAFF
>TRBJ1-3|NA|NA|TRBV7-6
TGTGCCAGCAGCTTGTATGGAAACACCATATATTTT
CASSLYGNTIYF
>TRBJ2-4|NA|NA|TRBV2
TGTGCCAGCAGTGTCTGGGGGAAAAACATTCAGTACTTC
CASSVWGKNIQYF
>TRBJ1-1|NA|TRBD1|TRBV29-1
TGCAGCGGGAGACAGGGCGAAGCTTTCTTT
CSGRQGEAFF
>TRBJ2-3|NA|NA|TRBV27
TGTGCCAGCAGTTGGAAGAATACGCAGTATTTT
CASSWKNTQYF
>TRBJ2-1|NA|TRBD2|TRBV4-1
TGCGCCAGCAGCCGGACCGCCGGGACTAACTCCTACAATGAGCAGTTCTTC
CASSRTAGTNSYNEQFF
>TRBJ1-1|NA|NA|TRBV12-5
TGTGCTAGTGTCAATTCCAACAGGGCGAACACTGAAGCTTTCTTT
CASVNSNRANTEAFF
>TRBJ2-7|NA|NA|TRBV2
TGTGCCACCTCCTCCTACGAGCAGTACTTC
CATSSYEQYF
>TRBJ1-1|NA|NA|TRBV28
TGTGCCAGCCCAGGGCGGGGTGGGCTAATGAACACTGAAGCTTTCTTT
CASPGRGGLMNTEAFF
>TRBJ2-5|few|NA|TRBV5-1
TGCGCCAGCAGCTTGGCAGCGGCCCAAGAGACCCAGTACTTC
CASSLAAAQETQYF
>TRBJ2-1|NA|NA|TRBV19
TGTGCCAGTAGTATCGCCCGAGGAGGGATATACAATGAGCAGTTCTTC
CASSIARGGIYNEQFF
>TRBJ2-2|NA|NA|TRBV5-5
TGTGCCAGCAGTTGGGGGCTGAACGTTTACACCGGGGAGCTGTTTTTT
CASSWGLNVYTGELFF
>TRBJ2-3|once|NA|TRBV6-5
TGTGCCAGCAGCCAGAGGCAGGGCGGAATATCGTATTTT
CASSQRQGGISYF
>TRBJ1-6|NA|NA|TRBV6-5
TGTGCCAGCAGTTTTTCGGGAGAGGACTATAATTCACCCCTCCACTTT
CASSFSGEDYNSPLHF
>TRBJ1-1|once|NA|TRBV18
TGTGCCAGCTCACCTAGATTTCGGTCAGGGATGAACACTGAAGCTTTCTTT
CASSPRFRSGMNTEAFF
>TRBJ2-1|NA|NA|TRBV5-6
TGTGCCAGCAGCATCCCCCCGAATGAGCAGTTCTTC
CASSIPPNEQFF
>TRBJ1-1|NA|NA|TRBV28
TGTGCCAGCAGCCTTGGGATGGGGGGCGCGACTGAAGCTTTCTTT
CASSLGMGGATEAFF
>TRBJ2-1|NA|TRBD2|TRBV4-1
TGCGCCAGCCTCGCTAGCGGCTACAATGAGCAGTTCTTC
CASLASGYNEQFF
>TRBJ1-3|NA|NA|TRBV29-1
TGCAGCGTACTCCTGGTTGGGGGCTCTGGAAACACCATATATTTT
CSVLLVGGSGNTIYF
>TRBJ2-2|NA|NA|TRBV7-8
TGTGCCAGCAGCTTAGGCGGGACCGGGGAGCTGTTTTTT
CASSLGGTGELFF
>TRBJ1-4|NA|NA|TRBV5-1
TGCGCCAGCAGCGCAGCTAGGGATTTAAATGAAAAACTGTTTTTT
CASSAARDLNEKLFF
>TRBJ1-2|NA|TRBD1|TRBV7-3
TGTGCCAGCAGCTTAATCAGAAGGGGGCAAGGCTACACCTTC
CASSLIRRGQGYTF
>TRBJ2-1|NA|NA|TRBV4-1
TGCGCCAGCAGCCGCACTAGAACCCTTGAGCAGTTCTTC
CASSRTRTLEQFF
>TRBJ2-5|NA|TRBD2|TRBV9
TGTGCCAGCAGCTCGGGGGGTGGAGGAGAGACCCAGTACTTC
CASSSGGGGETQYF
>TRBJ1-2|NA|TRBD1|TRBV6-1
TGTGCCAGCAGCAACCCGCCGACAGGGATCGGTGGCTACACCTTC
CASSNPPTGIGGYTF
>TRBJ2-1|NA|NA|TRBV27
TGTGCCAGCAGCGGGGGAAGGGGAGTGAATGAGCAGTTCTTC
CASSGGRGVNEQFF
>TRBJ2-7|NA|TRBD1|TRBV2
TGTGCCAGCAGTAAAGGACAGGGATTCGAGCAGTACTTC
CASSKGQGFEQYF
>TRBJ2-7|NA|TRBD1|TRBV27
TGTGCCAGCAGTTTATCGGGACAGGGGGCGTACGAGCAGTACTTC
CASSLSGQGAYEQYF
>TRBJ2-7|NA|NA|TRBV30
TGTGCCTACAGACAGGGAGGCTACGAGCAGTACTTC
CAYRQGGYEQYF
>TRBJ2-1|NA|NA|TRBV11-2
TGTGCCAGCAGCAACCAGGGGACTGAGCAGTTCTTC
CASSNQGTEQFF
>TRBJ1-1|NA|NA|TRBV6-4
TGTGCCAGCATGACAGGAACTGGGAACACTGAAGCTTTCTTT
CASMTGTGNTEAFF
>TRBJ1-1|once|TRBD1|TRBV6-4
TGTGCCAGCTCAAGCCGGGACAGCAACACTGAAGCTTTCTTT
CASSSRDSNTEAFF
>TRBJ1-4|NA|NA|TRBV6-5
TGTGCCAGCAGTTACTCAGGGCTGGAGGAAAAACTGTTTTTT
CASSYSGLEEKLFF
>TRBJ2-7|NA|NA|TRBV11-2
TGTGCCAGCAGCTCCGGGACTGGCTCCTACGAGCAGTACTTC
CASSSGTGSYEQYF
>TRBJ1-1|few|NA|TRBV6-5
TGTGCCAGCAGTTCGACCGGGACAAACACTGAAGCTTTCTTT
CASSSTGTNTEAFF
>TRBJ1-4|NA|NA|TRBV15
TGTGCCACCAGCGGAGCCAGTAATGAAAAACTGTTTTTT
CATSGASNEKLFF
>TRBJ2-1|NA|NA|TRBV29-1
TGCAGCGTTGATCACAAGGGGATGGGCAATGAGCAGTTCTTC
CSVDHKGMGNEQFF
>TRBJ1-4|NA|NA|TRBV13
TGTGCCAGCAGCTTTGGCCCTGAAAAACTGTTTTTT
CASSFGPEKLFF
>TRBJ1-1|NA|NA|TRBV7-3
TGTGCCAGCAGCTTAGGGGGAGGGTACACTGAAGCTTTCTTT
CASSLGGGYTEAFF
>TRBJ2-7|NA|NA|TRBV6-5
TGTGCCAGCAGTTCCCATGCTCTCGACAGCTCCTACGAGCAGTACTTC
CASSSHALDSSYEQYF
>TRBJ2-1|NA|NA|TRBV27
TGTGCCAGCAGTTTATCTCCCTTCGGGACAGAGCAGTTCTTC
CASSLSPFGTEQFF
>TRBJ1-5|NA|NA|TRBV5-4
TGTGCCAGCAGCTTGGAGGGTTCCAATCAGCCCCAGCATTTT
CASSLEGSNQPQHF
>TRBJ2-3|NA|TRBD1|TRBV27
TGTGCCAGCAGTCCGCGGACAGGGGCAGATACGCAGTATTTT
CASSPRTGADTQYF
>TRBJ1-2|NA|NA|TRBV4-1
TGCGCCAGCAGCCAAGAAGAACAGATCCCTAACTATGGCTACACCTTC
CASSQEEQIPNYGYTF
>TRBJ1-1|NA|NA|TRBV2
TGTGCCAGCAGTGAGGACGATAACACTGAAGCTTTCTTT
CASSEDDNTEAFF
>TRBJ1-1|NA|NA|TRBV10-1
TGCGCCAGCAGTCTTTCTAGAACGGCTCCTGAAGCTTTCTTT
CASSLSRTAPEAFF
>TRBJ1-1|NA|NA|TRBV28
TGTGCCAGCAGTTTACGGGGGGCCACTGAAGCTTTCTTT
CASSLRGATEAFF
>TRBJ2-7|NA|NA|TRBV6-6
TGTGCCAGCAGTTACCCGGGATTCTACGAGCAGTACTTC
CASSYPGFYEQYF
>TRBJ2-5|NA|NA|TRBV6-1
TGTGCCAGCAGTTTCCAGGGGGGAGAGACCCAGTACTTC
CASSFQGGETQYF
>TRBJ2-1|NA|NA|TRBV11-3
TGTGCCAGCAGCTTAGGCTACAATGAGCAGTTCTTC
CASSLGYNEQFF
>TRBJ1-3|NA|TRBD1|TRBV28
TGTGCTGGGACAGGAAATTCTGGAAACACCATATATTTT
CAGTGNSGNTIYF
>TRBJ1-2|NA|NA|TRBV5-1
TGCGCCAGCAGCTTGGATGCAGGATTTAACTATGGCTACACCTTC
CASSLDAGFNYGYTF
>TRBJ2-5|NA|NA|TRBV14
TGTGCCAGCAGCCAAAGCCCCACCGGGACCCAGTACTTC
CASSQSPTGTQYF
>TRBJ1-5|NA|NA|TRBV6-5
TGTGCCAGCAGTGCCGGGGGGGCTATCAATCAGCCCCAGCATTTT
CASSAGGAINQPQHF